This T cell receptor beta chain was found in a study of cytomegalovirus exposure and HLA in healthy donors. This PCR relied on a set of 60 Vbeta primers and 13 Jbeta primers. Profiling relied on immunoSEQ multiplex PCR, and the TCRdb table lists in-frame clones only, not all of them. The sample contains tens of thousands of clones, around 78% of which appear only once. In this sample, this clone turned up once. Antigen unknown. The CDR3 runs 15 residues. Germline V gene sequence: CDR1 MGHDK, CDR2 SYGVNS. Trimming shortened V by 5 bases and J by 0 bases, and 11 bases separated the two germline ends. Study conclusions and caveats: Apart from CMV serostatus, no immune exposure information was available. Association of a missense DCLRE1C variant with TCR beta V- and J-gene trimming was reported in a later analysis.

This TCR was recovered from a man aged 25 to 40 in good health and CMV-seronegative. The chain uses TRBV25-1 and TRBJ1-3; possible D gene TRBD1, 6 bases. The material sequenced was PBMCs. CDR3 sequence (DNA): TGTGCCAGCAGTCCCCCAGGGGTCTCTGGAAACACCATATATTTT. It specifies CASSPPGVSGNTIYF.